The entry below gives a single T cell receptor beta chain sequence along with its context. Repertoires were generated with immunoSEQ multiplex PCR, while TCRdb's copy carries only in-frame clones and drops some. The sample holds fewer than 3 million clones; 85% to 95% are singletons and the top ten take around 0.38%. This sample was included in a study of shared clonotypes between healthy human individuals. CDR1 is SNHLY, CDR2 FYNNEI, per germline. The CDR3 contains 14 residues. The junction had 8 bases not matched to a gene; V was cut back by 4 bases and J by 6 bases. The genes are TRBV2 and TRBJ1-2, with 7 positions matching TRBD1. Sequencing was done on a sample of naive CD4+ T cells from PBMCs. Subset described: CD45RA+ positively selected. This TCR was sampled from a man between 18 and 29 years old in good health. Some clones in this sample may be carry-over from other donors' samples. The CDR3 DNA sequence: TGTGCCAGCAGTGGACAGGGAGGTCGCCATGGCTACACCTTC. Encoded protein: CASSGQGGRHGYTF.